Each of the 30 T cell receptor beta chains below was sequenced from the same sample in a study of tumor and adjacent non-tumor tissue in lung cancer listed by TCRdb under 2018. The protocol used for the library was multiplex PCR. Sequencing took place on an Illumina HiSeq 2500. Following protocols modified from ARM-PCR, the researchers constructed TCRbeta libraries through three rounds of nested PCR with primers (Table S4). TCRdb cleaned the public reads at Q25 with fastp, built clones with MiXCR and kept in-frame beta chains. Each entry is one CDR3 protein sequence, shown with its most common DNA and genes. A total of roughly 65,000 distinct CDR3 sequences appear in this sample, roughly 56% of them only once. The ten largest account for around 20% of the sample. RNA was extracted from bulk unsorted tissue and checked for quality with a NanoDrop ND-1000 and an Agilent 2100. The source material was lung tumor tissue. Every receptor here comes from a man between 45 and 60 years old with non-small cell lung cancer.

This clonotype has a count of ten or more. This rearrangement joins TRBV6-5 to TRBJ2-7; D might be TRBD1 or TRBD2, each matching 6 bases. There are 17 residues in the CDR3. Germline loops: CDR1 MNHEY, CDR2 SVGAGI. The V gene lost 0 bases and the J gene lost 0 bases, with 15 bases spanning the gap. CDR3 sequence reads: CASSYSGGGSTSYEQYF. The DNA for the CDR3 is TGTGCCAGCAGTTACTCCGGGGGCGGCAGCACCTCCTACGAGCAGTACTTC.

On this clonotype itself: Compared with germline, one end of the junction differs, possibly owing to a read error. V gene TRBV19 combines with J gene TRBJ2-4; TRBD2 might be the D (5 bases). Germline V gene data show CDR1 as LNHDA and CDR2 as SQIVND (reference sequence). The CDR3 is 15 residues long. The CDR3 is CASQGRAVAKNIQCF. The CDR3 DNA reads as TGTGCCAGCCAAGGGCGGGCGGTAGCCAAAAACATTCAGTGCTTC.

This clonotype was detected only a few times. One end of the junction fails to match germline, which may point to a read error. CDR3 DNA: TGCGCCAGCAGCTTGGCCCCTGGGGCGGCTAATGAAAAGCTGTTTTTT. It specifies CASSLAPGAANEKLFF. The chain uses TRBV5-1 and TRBJ1-4; possibly TRBD1 for D (5 bases). Per the germline V gene, CDR1 is SGHRS and CDR2 is YFSETQ. The CDR3 extends over 16 amino acids.

This clonotype was found once. The junction does not match germline at one end; this may be a read error. The rearrangement uses TRBV4-1 and TRBJ2-5, with TRBD2 identical over 10 bases. Germline CDR1 and CDR2: MGHRA and YSYEKL. The CDR3 runs to 16 residues. CDR3 in amino acids: CASGQTLPSGRETQYF. In nucleotides, the CDR3 is TGCGCCAGCGGCCAAACGTTGCCTAGCGGGAGAGAGACCCAGTACTTC.

This clonotype showed up just a few times. V is TRBV28 and J is TRBJ2-2; 7 bases are shared with TRBD2. CDR1 and CDR2 (germline): MDHEN, SYDVKM. V lost 6 bases to trimming and J lost 4 bases; unmatched junction nucleotides: 5. This CDR3 is built from 14 residues. The CDR3 spells CASSLTSVTGELFF. As DNA, the CDR3 is TGTGCCAGCAGCTTAACTAGCGTCACCGGGGAGCTGTTTTTT.

This clonotype came up many times. The chain has TRBV6-5 and TRBJ2-7; 7 positions agree with TRBD1. J lost 4 bases, V lost 6 bases, and 12 bases had no gene match. The CDR3 is made up of 15 amino acids. CDR1 and CDR2 from the germline V gene are MNHEY and SVGAGI. The CDR3 spells CASRLGQAIMYEQYF. The DNA of the CDR3 is TGTGCCAGCAGACTAGGACAGGCGATTATGTACGAGCAGTACTTC.

This clonotype was seen at least ten times. The rearrangement links TRBV5-1 to TRBJ2-1; 8 bases fit TRBD1. The CDR3 length is 15 residues. Per the germline V gene, CDR1 is SGHRS and CDR2 is YFSETQ. Trimming at V came to 4 bases and at J to 2 bases, leaving 5 bases not matched to a gene. CDR3 amino acids: CASSKTGDAYNEQFF. CDR3 sequence (DNA): TGCGCCAGCAGCAAGACAGGGGATGCCTACAATGAGCAGTTCTTC.

V gene TRBV20-1 combines with J gene TRBJ2-4; D may be TRBD2 (7 bases). The CDR3 has 19 amino acids. Trimming shortened V by 7 bases and J by 2 bases, and 30 bases separated the two germline ends. CDR1 and CDR2 from the germline V gene are DFQATT and SNEGSKA (reference sequence). CDR3 sequence reads: CSGRGGPGGDYKSKNIQYF. CDR3 in DNA: TGCAGTGGAAGAGGGGGGCCGGGCGGGGACTACAAGTCCAAAAACATTCAGTACTTC.

As to this clonotype: The junction differs from germline at one of its ends, possibly a read error. The V gene is TRBV4-1, the J gene TRBJ2-7, with 8 bases matching TRBD1. The CDR3 extends over 16 amino acids. The germline V gene has CDR1 MGHRA and CDR2 YSYEKL. CDR3 region: CASNQPSLGTGYEQYF. The CDR3 DNA is TGCGCCAGCAACCAACCCTCCTTAGGGACAGGCTACGAGCAGTACTTC.

This clonotype was observed at least ten times. The chain carries TRBV6-5 and TRBJ2-2, with 7 positions matching TRBD1. This CDR3 region has 15 residues. Trimming cost V 2 bases and J 4 bases; bases outside gene matches: 4. In germline, CDR1 is MNHEY, CDR2 SVGAGI. CDR3 loop: CASSYRGLGTGELFF. The DNA for the CDR3 is TGTGCCAGCAGTTACAGGGGGCTAGGCACCGGGGAGCTGTTTTTT.

Note on this clonotype: Since no conserved phenylalanine or tryptophan closes the CDR3, a read error is the likely cause. This chain's CDR3 is CANSLGRLSSTDTQYL. CDR3 coding DNA: TGTGCCAACAGCTTAGGGCGGTTATCTAGCACAGATACGCAGTATCTT. This rearrangement joins TRBV11-2 to TRBJ2-3, with unresolved D. Germline lookup yields CDR1 SGHAT and CDR2 FQNNGV. This CDR3 is built from 16 residues.

Comments on this clonotype: Being one base from a much bigger clone, this may be a read error. The CDR3 region has the DNA TGCGCCGGCAGCCAAGGGACAGGGAGGGCTCAGCCCCAGCATTTT. It yields the protein CAGSQGTGRAQPQHF. J is TRBJ1-5 and V is TRBV4-1, with TRBD1 matching 9 bases. The CDR3 covers 15 residues. CDR1 is MGHRA and CDR2 is YSYEKL in the germline V gene.

A remark on this clonotype: This may stem from a read error, because a much larger clone lies one nucleotide away. The V and J genes are TRBV6-2 or TRBV6-3 and TRBJ1-1; 8 nucleotides line up with TRBD1. Germline V lookup: CDR1 MNHEY, CDR2 SVGEGT. The CDR3 is 15 residues long. The CDR3 spells CASSYGGQVYTKAFF. The CDR3 bases are TGTGCCAGCAGTTACGGGGGACAGGTATACACTAAAGCTTTCTTT.

V gene TRBV28 combines with J gene TRBJ1-3, with D possibly TRBD1 on 6 matching bases. Germline CDR1 reads MDHEN; CDR2 reads SYDVKM. The CDR3 totals 15 residues. Trimming took 6 bases from V and 4 from J, leaving 16 bases between them. CDR3 sequence: CASRAWTASGNTIYF. DNA of the CDR3: TGTGCCAGCAGGGCCTGGACAGCCTCAGGAAACACCATATATTTT.

This clonotype was seen repeatedly, ten times or more. V usage is TRBV5-6 and J usage is TRBJ2-1; D is unclear. Germline CDR1 reads SGHDT; CDR2 reads YYEEEE. This CDR3 is 14 amino acids long. Trimming took off 8 bases at V and 9 bases at J, with 21 bases between the two ends. The CDR3 region is CASSTSALVFEQFF. The CDR3 DNA sequence: TGTGCCAGTTCGACCAGCGCCCTGGTATTTGAGCAGTTCTTC.

Details on this clonotype: The junction departs from germline at one end; a sequencing error may be responsible. The chain couples TRBV5-1 to TRBJ2-5; tentatively, D is TRBD2 (5 bases). The CDR3 extends over 16 amino acids. CDR1 SGHRS and CDR2 YFSETQ come from the germline V gene. The CDR3 region is CASSAGRTLELEIQYF. The CDR3 DNA reads TGCGCCAGCAGCGCAGGCCGGACTTTGGAGTTGGAGATCCAGTACTTC.

This clonotype was seen a handful of times. The chain is built from TRBV25-1 and TRBJ2-3; TRBD2 aligns across 8 bases. Germline assignment: CDR1 MGHDK and CDR2 SYGVNS. Trimming at V came to 6 bases and at J to 4 bases, leaving 15 bases not matched to a gene. The CDR3 has 17 amino acids. The CDR3 nucleotides are TGTGCCAGCAGCCCTTTCTTGGCGGGAGGAGGGGCAGATACGCAGTATTTT. Its protein is CASSPFLAGGGADTQYF.

As for this clonotype: The junction differs from germline at one of its ends, possibly a read error. J is TRBJ2-1 and V is TRBV4-1; D possibly corresponds to TRBD1 (5 bases). Germline V gives CDR1 MGHRA, CDR2 YSYEKL. The CDR3 has 18 residues. DNA for the CDR3: TGCGCCAGCAGCCAAGATCAGTTGGGGCGGATCTCCTACAATGATCAGTTCTTC. Its protein product is CASSQDQLGRISYNDQFF.

A note on this clonotype: This CDR3 fails to terminate in the conserved phenylalanine or tryptophan, so it likely reflects a read error. The V gene is TRBV6-5, the J gene TRBJ2-7; D is unresolved. Per germline, CDR1 MNHEY and CDR2 SVGAGI. Trimming took 7 bases from V and 4 from J, leaving 11 bases between them. The CDR3 covers 12 residues. In nucleotides, the CDR3 is TGTGCCAGCATTACACCCCCTTACGAGCAGTACTCC. This sequence encodes CASITPPYEQYS.

With respect to this clonotype: This sequence may be a read error, since a much larger clone differs from it by one base. The V call is TRBV20-1, the J call TRBJ2-1, with 7 bases that match TRBD2. The CDR3 has 16 residues. Germline CDR1 is DFQATT and CDR2 is SNEGSKA (reference sequence). In nucleotides, the CDR3 is TGCAGTGCTAGAGGCCCCAGGCTAGCGGACTACAATGAGCAGTTATTC. Translation gives CSARGPRLADYNEQLF.

A word on this clonotype: One end of the junction fails to match germline, which may point to a read error. V usage is TRBV2 and J usage is TRBJ1-1; D gene uncertain. This CDR3 is 11 amino acids long. The germline V gene has CDR1 SNHLY and CDR2 FYNNEI. For the CDR3, the DNA is TGTGCCAGTGATGAGAGGACTGAAGCCTTCTTT. It is translated as CASDERTEAFF.

Note on this clonotype: A junction end diverges from the germline sequence, so it may reflect a read error. The chain carries TRBV7-9 and TRBJ2-7; D is possibly TRBD1 (8 bases). Germline assignment: CDR1 SEHNR and CDR2 FQNEAQ (reference sequence). This CDR3 has 14 amino acids. CDR3 protein: CTSSSGTGAYEQCF. CDR3 coding DNA: TGTACCAGCAGCAGCGGGACAGGAGCCTACGAGCAGTGCTTC. Full variable domain (missing parts from reference TRBV7-9 and TRBJ2-7): DTGVSQNPRHKITKRGQNVTFRCDPISEHNRLYWYRQTLGQGPEFLTYFQNEAQLEKSRLLSDRFSAERPKGSFSTLEIQRTEQGDSAMYLCTSSSGTGAYEQCFGPGTRLTVT.

Details on this clonotype: Relative to the germline gene, one junction end is altered; a read error may explain this. The chain recombines TRBV11-1 with TRBJ2-1; D gene unclear. CDR3 length equals 14 residues. Germline assignment: CDR1 SGHAT and CDR2 FQDESV (reference sequence). The CDR3 protein is CARSLERIDNGQLF. CDR3 DNA sequence: TGTGCCCGCAGCTTAGAACGGATAGACAATGGGCAGCTCTTC.

A few counts support this clonotype. The chain is built from TRBV20-1 and TRBJ2-3; D may correspond to TRBD1 or TRBD2 (6 bases each). The germline V gene has CDR1 DFQATT and CDR2 SNEGSKA (reference sequence). The ends were cut back, 3 bases at V and 5 bases at J, with 12 bases in the middle. This CDR3 spans 13 amino acids. Here the CDR3 reads CSARFRGGDTQYF. In DNA, the CDR3 is TGCAGTGCTAGGTTCAGGGGAGGAGATACGCAGTATTTT.

The chain combines TRBV24-1 with TRBJ2-1, with 11 nucleotides matching TRBD1. Trimming cost V 2 bases and J 6 bases; bases outside gene matches: 2. This CDR3 is 15 amino acids long. Germline V gene lookup returns CDR1 KGHDR and CDR2 SFDVKD. CDR3 coding DNA: TGTGCCACCAGTGATTCCGGGACAGGGGGCAATGAGCAGTTCTTC. Translating gives CATSDSGTGGNEQFF.

The V gene is TRBV4-2, the J gene TRBJ1-4; D not certain. Trimming took 4 bases from V and 6 from J, leaving 15 bases between them. Germline CDR1 reads LGHNA; CDR2 reads YNFKEQ. This CDR3 is built from 15 residues. The CDR3: CASSPEDSGHEKLFF. CDR3 nucleotide sequence: TGTGCCAGCAGCCCGGAGGATAGCGGGCATGAAAAACTGTTTTTT.

The chain is built from TRBV29-1 and TRBJ2-5, with a tentative D call TRBD2 (7 bases). CDR1 and CDR2 from the germline V gene are SQVTM and ANQGSEA. The CDR3 is 11 amino acids. The CDR3 DNA is TGCACTGTCGGGGGGCCCGAGACCCAGTACTTC. Its protein product is CTVGGPETQYF.

In the case of this clonotype: At one end, the junction sequence differs from germline, possibly due to a read error. This chain uses TRBV6-1 with TRBJ1-6, with no clear D. This CDR3 is 13 amino acids long. Germline CDR1 MNHNS, CDR2 SASEGT. In DNA, the CDR3 is TGTGCTAGCACTCCCCTGCATAATTCACCCCTCCAGTTT. Its translation is CASTPLHNSPLQF.

The sample holds many counts of this clonotype. The genes are TRBV5-8 and TRBJ2-7; 10 nucleotides agree with TRBD2. Germline V gene data show CDR1 as SGHTS and CDR2 as YDEGEE. V lost 4 bases to trimming and J lost 2 bases; unmatched junction nucleotides: 3. The CDR3 runs to 14 residues. The CDR3 here is CASSPLAGPYEQYF. The CDR3 nucleotides are TGTGCCAGCAGCCCACTAGCGGGGCCCTACGAGCAGTACTTC.

The chain links TRBV30 to TRBJ2-2; D tentatively fits TRBD1 or TRBD2 (6 bases each). This CDR3 spans 13 amino acids. The V gene lost 4 bases and the J gene lost 4 bases, with 10 bases spanning the gap. The V gene's germline CDR1 is GTSNPN and CDR2 SVGIG (reference sequence). The CDR3 spells CAWIKGGTGELFF. DNA for the CDR3: TGTGCCTGGATAAAGGGGGGCACCGGGGAGCTGTTTTTT.